This entry concerns a single T cell receptor (beta chain). These data belong to a study of blood T cell repertoires in COVID-19. Study-wide context: There were acute and convalescent COVID-19 samples, and they came from the United States, Italy and Spain. T cells, B-cell-depleted T cells, or PBMCs provided the cDNA or gDNA that served as material.

The authors' processing: Quantification of nucleated cells was approximated via reference gene primer amplification. Produced via immunoSEQ multiplex PCR; TCRdb's table is partial and in-frame only. The V and J calls and clone size were taken over from that table, and D and trimming were inferred from the DNA. In the table there are some 350,000 clones, over 70% of which are singletons. The germline CDR1 and CDR2 sequences are SGHAT and FQDESV (reference sequence). This CDR3 contains 15 residues. V was clipped by 7 bases and J by 5 bases, with 20 bases between them. Sample: peripheral blood. The rearrangement links TRBV11-1 to TRBJ2-5; a possible D gene is TRBD1 (5 bases). The TCR originated in a man aged 25-45 years with active or convalescent COVID-19. The CDR3 loop reads CASKTQDGYPETQYF. The CDR3 nucleotides are TGTGCCAGCAAAACACAGGACGGCTATCCGGAGACCCAGTACTTC.